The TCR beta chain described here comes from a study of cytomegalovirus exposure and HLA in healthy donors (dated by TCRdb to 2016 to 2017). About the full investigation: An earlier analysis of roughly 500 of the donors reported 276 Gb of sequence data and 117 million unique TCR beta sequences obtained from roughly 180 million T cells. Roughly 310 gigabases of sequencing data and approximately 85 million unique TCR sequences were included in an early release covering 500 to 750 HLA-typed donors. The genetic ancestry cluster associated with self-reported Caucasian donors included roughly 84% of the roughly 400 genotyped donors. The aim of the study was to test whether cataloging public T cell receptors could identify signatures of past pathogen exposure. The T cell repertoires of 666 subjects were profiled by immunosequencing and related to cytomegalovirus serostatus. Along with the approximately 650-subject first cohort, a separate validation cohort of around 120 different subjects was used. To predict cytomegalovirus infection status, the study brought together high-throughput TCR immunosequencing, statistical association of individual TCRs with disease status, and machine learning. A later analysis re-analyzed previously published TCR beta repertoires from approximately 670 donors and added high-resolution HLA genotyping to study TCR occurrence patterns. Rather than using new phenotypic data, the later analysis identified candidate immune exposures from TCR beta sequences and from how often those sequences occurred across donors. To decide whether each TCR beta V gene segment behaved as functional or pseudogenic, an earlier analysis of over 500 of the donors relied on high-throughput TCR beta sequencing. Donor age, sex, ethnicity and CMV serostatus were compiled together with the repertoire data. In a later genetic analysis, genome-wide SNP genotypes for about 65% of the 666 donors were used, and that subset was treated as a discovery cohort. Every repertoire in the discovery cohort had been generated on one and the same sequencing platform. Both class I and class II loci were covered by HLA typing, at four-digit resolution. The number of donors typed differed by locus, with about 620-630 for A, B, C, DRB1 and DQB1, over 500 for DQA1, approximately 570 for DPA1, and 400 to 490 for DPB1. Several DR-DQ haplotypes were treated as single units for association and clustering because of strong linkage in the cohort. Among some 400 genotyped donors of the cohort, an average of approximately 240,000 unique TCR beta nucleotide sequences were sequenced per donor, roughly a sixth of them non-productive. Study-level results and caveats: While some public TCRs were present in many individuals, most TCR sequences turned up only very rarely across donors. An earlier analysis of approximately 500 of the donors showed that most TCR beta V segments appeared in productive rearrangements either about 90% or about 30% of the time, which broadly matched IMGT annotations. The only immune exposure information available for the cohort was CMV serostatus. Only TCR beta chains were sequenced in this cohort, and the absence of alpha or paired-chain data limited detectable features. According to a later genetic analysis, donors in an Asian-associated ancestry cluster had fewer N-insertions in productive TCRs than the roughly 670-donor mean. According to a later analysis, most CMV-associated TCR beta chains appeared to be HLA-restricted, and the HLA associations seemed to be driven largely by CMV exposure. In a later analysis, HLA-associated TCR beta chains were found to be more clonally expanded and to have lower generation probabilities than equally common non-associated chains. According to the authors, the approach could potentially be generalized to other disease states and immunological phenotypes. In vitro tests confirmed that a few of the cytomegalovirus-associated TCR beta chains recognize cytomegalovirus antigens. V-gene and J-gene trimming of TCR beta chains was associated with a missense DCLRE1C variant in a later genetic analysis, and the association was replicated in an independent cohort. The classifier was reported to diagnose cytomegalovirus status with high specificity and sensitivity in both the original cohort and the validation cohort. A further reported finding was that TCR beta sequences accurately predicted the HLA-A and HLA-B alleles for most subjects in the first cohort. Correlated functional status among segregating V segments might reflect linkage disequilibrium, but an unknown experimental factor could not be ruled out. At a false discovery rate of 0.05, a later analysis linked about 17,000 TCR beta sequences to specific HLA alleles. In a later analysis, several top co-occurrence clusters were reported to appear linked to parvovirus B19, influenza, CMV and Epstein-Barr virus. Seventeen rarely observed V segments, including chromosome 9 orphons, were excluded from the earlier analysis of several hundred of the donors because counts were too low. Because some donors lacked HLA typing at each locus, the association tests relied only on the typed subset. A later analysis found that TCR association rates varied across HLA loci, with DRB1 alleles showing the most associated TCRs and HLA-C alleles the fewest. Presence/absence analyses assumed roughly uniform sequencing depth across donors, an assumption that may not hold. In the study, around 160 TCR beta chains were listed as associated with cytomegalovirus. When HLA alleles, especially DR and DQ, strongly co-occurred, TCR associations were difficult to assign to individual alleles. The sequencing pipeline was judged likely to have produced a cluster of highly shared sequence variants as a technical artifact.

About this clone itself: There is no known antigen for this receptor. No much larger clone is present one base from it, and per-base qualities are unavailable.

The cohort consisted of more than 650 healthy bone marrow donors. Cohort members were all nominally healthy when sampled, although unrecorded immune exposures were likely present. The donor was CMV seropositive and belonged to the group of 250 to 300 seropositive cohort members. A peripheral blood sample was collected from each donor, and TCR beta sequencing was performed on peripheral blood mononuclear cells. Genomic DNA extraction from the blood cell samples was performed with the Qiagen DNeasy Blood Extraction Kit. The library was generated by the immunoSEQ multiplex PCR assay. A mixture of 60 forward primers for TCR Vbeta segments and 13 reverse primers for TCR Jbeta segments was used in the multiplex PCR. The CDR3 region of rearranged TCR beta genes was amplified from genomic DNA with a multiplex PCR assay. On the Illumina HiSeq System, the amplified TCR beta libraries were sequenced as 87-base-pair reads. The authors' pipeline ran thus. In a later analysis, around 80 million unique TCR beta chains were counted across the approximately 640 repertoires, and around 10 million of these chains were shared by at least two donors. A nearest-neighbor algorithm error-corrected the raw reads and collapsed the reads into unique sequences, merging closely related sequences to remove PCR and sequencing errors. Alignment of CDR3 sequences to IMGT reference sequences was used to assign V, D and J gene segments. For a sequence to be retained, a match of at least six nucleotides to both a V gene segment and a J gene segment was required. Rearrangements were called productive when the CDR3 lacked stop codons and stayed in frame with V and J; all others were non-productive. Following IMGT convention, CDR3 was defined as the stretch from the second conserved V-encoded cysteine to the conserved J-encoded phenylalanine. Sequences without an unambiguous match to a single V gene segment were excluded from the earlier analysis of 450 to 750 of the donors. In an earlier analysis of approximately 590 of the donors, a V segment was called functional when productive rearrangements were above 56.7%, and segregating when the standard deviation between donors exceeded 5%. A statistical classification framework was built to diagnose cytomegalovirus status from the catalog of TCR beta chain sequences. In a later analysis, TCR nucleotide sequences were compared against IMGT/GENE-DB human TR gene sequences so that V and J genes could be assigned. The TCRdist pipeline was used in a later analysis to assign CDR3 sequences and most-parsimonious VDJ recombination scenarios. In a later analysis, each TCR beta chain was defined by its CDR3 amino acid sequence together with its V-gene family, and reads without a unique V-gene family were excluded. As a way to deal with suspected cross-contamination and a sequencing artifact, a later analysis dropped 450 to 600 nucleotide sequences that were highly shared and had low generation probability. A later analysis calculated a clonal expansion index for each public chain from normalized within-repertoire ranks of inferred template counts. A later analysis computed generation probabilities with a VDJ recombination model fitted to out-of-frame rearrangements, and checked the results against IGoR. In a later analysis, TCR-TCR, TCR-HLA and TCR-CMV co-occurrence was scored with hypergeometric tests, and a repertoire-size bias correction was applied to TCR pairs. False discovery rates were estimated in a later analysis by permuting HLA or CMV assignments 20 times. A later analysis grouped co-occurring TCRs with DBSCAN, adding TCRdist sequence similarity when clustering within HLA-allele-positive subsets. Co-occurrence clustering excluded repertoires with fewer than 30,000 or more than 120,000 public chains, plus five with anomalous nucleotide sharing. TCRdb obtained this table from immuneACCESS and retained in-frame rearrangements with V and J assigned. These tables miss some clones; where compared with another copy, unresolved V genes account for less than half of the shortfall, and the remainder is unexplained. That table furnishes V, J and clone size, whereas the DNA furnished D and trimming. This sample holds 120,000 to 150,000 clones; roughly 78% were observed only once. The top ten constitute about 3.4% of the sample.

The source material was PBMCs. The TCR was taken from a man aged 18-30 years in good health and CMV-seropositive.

The sequence in DNA is TGTGCCAGCAATCATCGAGGAGGAGCTCAAGAGACCCAGTACTTC. Its translation is CASNHRGGAQETQYF. In this chain, TRBV27 is recombined with TRBJ2-5, with TRBD2 perhaps the D gene, on 5 matching bases. The CDR3 goes from the cysteine to the phenylalanine over 15 residues. Only the CDR3 portion is preserved as DNA: 45 bases, with reading frame beginning at the first base. The germline V gene (reference sequence) gives CDR1 as MNHEY and CDR2 as SMNVEV. V and J lose 7 bases and 2 bases, and a span of 17 bases separates them.